This T cell receptor beta chain was captured in a study of CD8 T cells in Susac syndrome. Study summary: Roughly eight of the sequenced Susac syndrome patients were in remission, and more than 5 had active disease. When blood was collected, patients with Susac syndrome were therapy-naive, were taking corticosteroids, or were receiving intravenous immunoglobulin alone.

Negative isolation yielded CD8+ and CD4+ T cells; FACS enriched TEMRA cells. Random hexamers were used to reverse transcribe 0.5 to 1 ug of RNA. By means of immunoSEQ multiplex PCR, TCR beta CDR3 spanning 54 Vbeta and 13 Jbeta underwent amplification. Each CDR3 protein is one row after TCRdb ran MiXCR on the immunoSEQ multiplex PCR reads. The sample holds about 120,000 distinct CDR3 sequences, 96% seen once. With V trimmed by 2 bases and J by 13 bases, 3 bases remained unmatched. Germline CDR1 MDHEN, CDR2 SYDVKM. CDR3 size: 12 residues. The TCR originated in a human donor with Susac syndrome. The sample comprised CD4+ T cells from PBMCs. The rearrangement joins TRBV28 to TRBJ2-7, with 12 nucleotides matching TRBD2. This CDR3 is CASSLPSGRAYF. Here the CDR3 DNA reads TGTGCCAGCAGTTTACCTAGCGGGAGGGCCTACTTC.